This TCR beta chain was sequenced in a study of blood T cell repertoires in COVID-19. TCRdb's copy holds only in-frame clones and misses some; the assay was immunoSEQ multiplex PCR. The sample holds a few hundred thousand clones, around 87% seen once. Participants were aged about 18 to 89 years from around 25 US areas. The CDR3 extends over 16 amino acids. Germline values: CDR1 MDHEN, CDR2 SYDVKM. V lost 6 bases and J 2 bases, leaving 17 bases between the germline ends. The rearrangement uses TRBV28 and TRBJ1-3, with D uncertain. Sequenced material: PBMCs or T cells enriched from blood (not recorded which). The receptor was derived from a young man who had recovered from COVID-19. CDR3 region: CASSQDTDLPGNTIYF. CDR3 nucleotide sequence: TGTGCCAGCAGCCAAGACACGGACTTACCTGGAAACACCATATATTTT.